This paragraph covers one TCR beta chain sequence. V gave up 0 bases and J gave up 7 bases; unmatched junction bases: 6. This CDR3 is 15 amino acids long. Per germline, CDR1 GTSNPN and CDR2 SVGIG (reference sequence). Only in-frame clones appear in the TCRdb table, and some are missing; sequencing was by immunoSEQ multiplex PCR. In the table there are roughly 200,000 clones, around 93% of which are singletons. This sample was included in a study of T cell responses to AZD1222 COVID-19 vaccine. The sample in question was peripheral blood, obtained 28 days after the second dose of the MenACWY control vaccine. The chain joins TRBV30 to TRBJ1-6, with TRBD1 identical over 7 bases. This TCR derives from an adult who received the MenACWY meningococcal vaccine as a control. The CDR3 DNA follows: TGTGCCTGGAGTGTAGGGGGACAGCCAAATTCACCCCTCCACTTT. This gives the protein CAWSVGGQPNSPLHF.